This entry is about one T cell receptor (beta chain). The sample holds many counts of this clonotype. Its antigen is unknown. No base-level quality is on record; no much larger clone is a single base apart. The sample comes from a study of breast tumors, draining lymph nodes, adjacent tissues listed by TCRdb under 2016. Broadly, across the study: The study compared TCR beta repertoires across tumor, adjacent nontumor tissue and axillary lymph nodes from breast cancer patients. The study aimed to assess the relationships and possible T-cell exchange between tumor, surrounding tissue and draining lymph node repertoires in human breast cancer.

TCRdb records Illumina HiSeq 2000 as the sequencer. Multiplex PCR amplification was used to build the TCR beta chain libraries. High-throughput sequencing was used to analyze the amplified TCR beta chain products. TCRdb cleaned the public reads at Q25 with fastp, built clones with MiXCR and kept in-frame beta chains. When rows share a CDR3 protein, they turn into one entry using the most common DNA and genes. This sample has some 100,000 distinct CDR3 sequences in its table, and approximately 22% of those were observed once. The top ten constitute 1% to 1.5% of the sample. The lymph node samples were taken from the axillary draining lymph nodes of breast cancer patients. General study outcomes and caveats: The conclusion that tumor T cells originate in lymph nodes was framed as consistent with a hypothesis rather than directly demonstrated. Tumor T-cell repertoires showed less diversity than lymph node repertoires and more diversity than nontumor tissue repertoires, and tumor T-cell repertoires showed preferential V and J gene usage. Tumor and nontumor tissue repertoires were found to be significantly more similar in luminal-like than in basal-like breast cancer. A scenario in which most tumor T cells derive from the lymph node and then expand within tumor tissue was judged to be consistent with the data.

The germline V gene (reference sequence) provides CDR1 LNHNV and CDR2 YYDKDF. From the cysteine through the phenylalanine, the CDR3 covers 14 amino acids. The retained sequence is limited to the CDR3, 42 bases, with the frame set at the first base. V loses 3 bases at its end and J loses 6 bases; junction bases beyond the gene matches: 6. This sequence originates from a female donor with breast cancer. Some clones in this sample may be carry-over from other donors' samples. The sequencing input was axillary lymph node tissue. The V gene is TRBV15 and the J gene is TRBJ2-5, with 8 bases matching TRBD2. The nucleotide sequence reads as follows: TGTGCCACCAGCAGGAGCGGGAGAGGGAAGACCCAGTACTTC. This codes for CATSRSGRGKTQYF.